The source of this TCR beta chain is a study of radiotherapy plus CTLA-4 blockade in lung cancer. Sequencing used immunoSEQ multiplex PCR; TCRdb keeps in-frame clones, though not all of them. Of 100,000 or so clones in the sample, about 83% were seen once. In germline, CDR1 is SGHTA, CDR2 FQGNSA. The V end lost 1 base, the J end lost 1 base, and 11 bases lay between the germline ends. There are 16 residues in the CDR3. This sequence joins TRBV7-2 and TRBJ1-5; no clear D. The specimen was peripheral blood, collected from a patient treated with radiotherapy plus ipilimumab. The receptor comes from a human donor with non-small cell lung cancer that progressed on radiotherapy plus ipilimumab. The CDR3 reads CASSLESAVSNQPQHF. The CDR3 DNA follows: TGTGCCAGCAGCTTAGAATCGGCGGTCAGCAATCAGCCCCAGCATTTT.